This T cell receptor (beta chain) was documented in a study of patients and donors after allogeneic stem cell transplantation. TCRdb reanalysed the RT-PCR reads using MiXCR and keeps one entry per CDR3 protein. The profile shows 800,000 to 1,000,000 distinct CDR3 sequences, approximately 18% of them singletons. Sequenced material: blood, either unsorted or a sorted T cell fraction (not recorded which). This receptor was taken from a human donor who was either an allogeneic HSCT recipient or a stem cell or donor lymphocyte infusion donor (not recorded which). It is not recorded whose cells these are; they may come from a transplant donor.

The CDR3 nucleotides are TGTGCCAGCAGCTTACCCCGGGACAGGAGAGATACGCAGTATTTT. This sequence encodes CASSLPRDRRDTQYF. V gene TRBV11-2 combines with J gene TRBJ2-3; TRBD1 agrees at 8 bases. Germline CDR1 reads SGHAT; CDR2 reads FQNNGV. The CDR3 has 15 amino acids. V shed 2 bases and J 5 bases; nucleotides not matched to a gene: 6. The whole variable domain, remainder taken from reference TRBV11-2 and TRBJ2-3, is EAGVAQSPRYKIIEKRQSVAFWCNPISGHATLYWYQQILGQGPKLLIQFQNNGVVDDSQLPKDRFSAERLKGVDSTLKIQPAKLEDSAVYLCASSLPRDRRDTQYFGPGTRLTVL.